Listed below are T cell receptor beta chains from one sample, sequenced in a study of blood T cell repertoires in COVID-19. Assay: immunoSEQ multiplex PCR; the TCRdb copy retains only in-frame clones and omits some. The sample lists fewer than 250,000 clones; around 84% were seen once. The sample comprised PBMCs or T cells enriched from blood (not recorded which). The receptor set was obtained from a woman aged 40 to 50 with acute COVID-19. CDR3s include the opening cysteine and the closing phenylalanine or tryptophan. D genes are given only for firm matches. The size of a clone is reported for some rows only, either as once, few or many, or as a class for expanded clones.

cdr3_length,v_call,d_call,clone_size,j_call,cdr3_aa,cdr3_nt
16,TRBV28,TRBD1,.,TRBJ1-1,CASSSIDRVPNPEAFF,TGTGCCAGCAGTTCTATCGACAGGGTCCCGAACCCTGAAGCTTTCTTT
13,TRBV28,TRBD1,.,TRBJ2-7,CASRSGQGGEQYF,TGTGCCAGCAGAAGCGGACAGGGGGGCGAGCAGTACTTC
12,TRBV19,.,.,TRBJ2-7,CASSIRGYEQYF,TGTGCCAGTAGTATTCGGGGGTACGAGCAGTACTTC
12,TRBV19,TRBD2,.,TRBJ2-1,CASSGGAVEQFF,TGTGCCAGTAGCGGGGGGGCAGTTGAGCAGTTCTTC
14,TRBV2,TRBD1,.,TRBJ1-4,CASSPGTANEKLFF,TGTGCCAGCAGTCCCGGGACAGCAAATGAAAAACTGTTTTTT
17,TRBV18,TRBD2,once,TRBJ2-1,CASSPLATSGTPNEQFF,TGTGCCAGCTCACCCCTTGCGACTAGCGGGACCCCCAATGAGCAGTTCTTC
14,TRBV30,TRBD1,.,TRBJ1-5,CAWSVGTADQPQHF,TGTGCCTGGAGTGTAGGGACAGCCGATCAGCCCCAGCATTTT
13,TRBV27,TRBD2,.,TRBJ2-7,CASSVRGENEQYF,TGTGCCAGCAGTGTCCGGGGGGAGAACGAGCAGTACTTC
13,TRBV2,TRBD2,.,TRBJ2-1,CASRDSGGVEQFF,TGTGCCAGTAGGGATAGCGGGGGTGTTGAGCAGTTCTTC
14,TRBV4-1,.,.,TRBJ2-7,CASSQETATYEQYF,TGCGCCAGCAGCCAAGAAACAGCAACCTACGAGCAGTACTTC
14,TRBV15,.,.,TRBJ1-5,CATSRGQSNQPQHF,TGTGCCACCAGCAGAGGACAGAGCAATCAGCCCCAGCATTTT
16,TRBV7-8,TRBD2,.,TRBJ2-1,CASSVISGGSYNEQFF,TGTGCCAGCAGCGTTATTAGCGGGGGTTCCTACAATGAGCAGTTCTTC
16,TRBV3-1/TRBV3-2,.,.,TRBJ1-4,CASSQDAGATNEKLFF,TGTGCCAGCAGCCAAGATGCAGGGGCAACTAATGAAAAACTGTTTTTT
15,TRBV19,.,.,TRBJ2-7,CASRNPGDRSYEQYF,TGTGCCAGTAGGAATCCGGGGGACCGGTCCTACGAGCAGTACTTC
13,TRBV24-1,.,.,TRBJ2-3,CATSARSTDTQYF,TGTGCCACCAGTGCCAGGAGCACAGATACGCAGTATTTT
16,TRBV4-3,TRBD1,.,TRBJ2-3,CASSPARQGSTDTQYF,TGCGCCAGCAGCCCCGCCCGACAGGGAAGCACAGATACGCAGTATTTT
12,TRBV12-3/TRBV12-4,.,.,TRBJ2-7,CASSLRVDEQYF,TGTGCCAGCAGTTTACGGGTAGACGAGCAGTACTTC
13,TRBV29-1,.,few,TRBJ1-1,CSVATGLGTEAFF,TGCAGCGTTGCGACAGGTCTTGGCACTGAAGCTTTCTTT
15,TRBV19,TRBD2,.,TRBJ2-1,CASRWEGLSYNEQFF,TGTGCCAGTAGATGGGAGGGCCTCTCCTACAATGAGCAGTTCTTC
15,TRBV5-4,.,.,TRBJ2-5,CASSPFSGNQETQYF,TGTGCCAGCAGCCCCTTTAGCGGTAACCAAGAGACCCAGTACTTC
14,TRBV6-5,.,.,TRBJ1-5,CASGRGNLDQPQHF,TGTGCCAGCGGTCGAGGGAACCTCGATCAGCCCCAGCATTTT
15,TRBV7-9,.,.,TRBJ2-7,CASSVAGISSYEQYF,TGTGCCAGCAGCGTGGCAGGGATCAGCTCCTACGAGCAGTACTTC
12,TRBV28,.,.,TRBJ2-7,CASSPEGPRKYF,TGTGCCAGCAGTCCCGAGGGCCCCCGAAAGTACTTC
16,TRBV6-5,TRBD1,few,TRBJ1-2,CASSYAPGTGKYGYTF,TGTGCCAGCAGTTACGCCCCCGGGACAGGGAAATATGGCTACACCTTC
15,TRBV7-9,.,.,TRBJ2-1,CASSYIDRSYNEQFF,TGTGCCAGCAGCTACATCGACAGGTCCTACAATGAGCAGTTCTTC
17,TRBV11-2,.,once,TRBJ2-2,CASSLTGRYGYTGELFF,TGTGCCAGCAGCTTAACAGGGCGATATGGTTACACCGGGGAGCTGTTTTTT
13,TRBV2,.,.,TRBJ2-4,CASSDGQTPIQYF,TGTGCCAGCAGTGATGGTCAGACTCCAATTCAGTACTTC